This TCR beta chain emerged from a study of T cells in Graves' hyperthyroidism and ophthalmopathy. Study results and limitations: The model forecast ophthalmopathy, anticipating it by a median approximately 6 months before onset.

Turning to this clonotype: Its antigen remains unknown.

Researchers took RNA transcripts and amplified the TCR beta CDR3 regions from them. Using the HTBI primer set, a first-round RT-PCR was run on the TCR CDR3. TCRdb reanalysed the multiplex PCR reads using MiXCR and keeps one entry per CDR3 protein. The sample lists about 540,000 distinct CDR3 sequences; roughly 50% were seen once. Germline CDR1 SGHTS, CDR2 YDEGEE. Trimming took off 0 bases at V and 7 bases at J, with 10 bases between the two ends. There are 14 residues in the CDR3. The TCR was taken from a woman between 18 and 29 years old with Graves' hyperthyroidism. The sample consisted of peripheral blood or thyroid tissue (not recorded which). The gene calls are TRBV5-8 and TRBJ2-2; D is possibly TRBD2 (6 bases). DNA of the CDR3: TGTGCCAGCAGCTTGGCTAGGGACTTCGGGGAGCTGTTTTTT. Encoded protein: CASSLARDFGELFF.